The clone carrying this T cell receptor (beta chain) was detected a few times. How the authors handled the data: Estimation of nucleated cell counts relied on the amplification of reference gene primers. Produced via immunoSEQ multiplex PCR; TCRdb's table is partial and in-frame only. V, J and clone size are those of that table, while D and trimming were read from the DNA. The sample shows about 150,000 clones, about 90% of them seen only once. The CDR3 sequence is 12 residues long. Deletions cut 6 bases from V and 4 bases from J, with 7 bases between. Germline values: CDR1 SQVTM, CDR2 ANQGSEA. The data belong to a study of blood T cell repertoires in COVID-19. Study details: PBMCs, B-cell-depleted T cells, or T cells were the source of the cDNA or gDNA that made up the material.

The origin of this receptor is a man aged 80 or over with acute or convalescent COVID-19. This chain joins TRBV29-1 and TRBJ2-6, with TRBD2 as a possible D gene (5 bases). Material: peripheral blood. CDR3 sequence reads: CSVRAGANVLTF. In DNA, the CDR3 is TGCAGCGTGAGGGCAGGGGCCAACGTCCTGACTTTC.